The 9 T cell receptor beta chains below were found in one sample sequenced in a study of Ad26.COV2.S vaccination and SARS-CoV-2 variants (dated by TCRdb to about 2021). Receptors were amplified or captured by the immunoSEQ multiplex PCR assay. Imported from immuneACCESS, the table was reduced by TCRdb to in-frame sequences with V and J called. These copies leave out some clones; in studies compared against another copy, an unresolved V gene accounts for under half, and the cause of the remainder is not known. The table for this sample lists roughly 330,000 clones; 85% to 90% of them were counted only once. The ten biggest clones cover 5.5% of the sample. In the paper's terms, the treatment or condition label means: 15 to 20 received Ad26.COV2.S at low or high dose, single or two shots; five or six received placebo; per-sample allocation not given. Repertoires of vaccine and placebo recipients were sequenced from samples taken on day 63 after the first injection.

The sample here was peripheral blood, taken in a trial of Ad26.COV2.S vaccine versus placebo. All receptors derive from a person between 18 and 65 years old who received the Ad26.COV2.S COVID-19 vaccine or a placebo.

This clone was observed once. This CDR3 reads CASSVGETGGHTF. CDR3 sequence (DNA): TGTGCCAGCAGCGTAGGAGAAACAGGGGGTCACACCTTC. The genes are TRBV9 and TRBJ1-2; TRBD1 agrees at 8 bases. The CDR3 is made up of 13 amino acids. V lost 0 bases, J lost 12 bases, and 7 bases stayed unmatched. Germline V gene sequence: CDR1 SGDLS, CDR2 YYNGEE.

The genes are TRBV2 and TRBJ1-5; D remains ambiguous. Trimming pared 7 bases from V and 3 bases from J, leaving 16 bases between. Per the germline V gene, CDR1 is SNHLY and CDR2 is FYNNEI. This CDR3 is built from 15 residues. Here the CDR3 reads CASKEETILNQPQHF. The CDR3 nucleotides are TGTGCCAGCAAAGAGGAAACGATACTCAATCAGCCCCAGCATTTT.

This chain uses TRBV4-1 with TRBJ2-1; 10 nucleotides agree with TRBD2. The germline V gene encodes CDR1 MGHRA and CDR2 YSYEKL. Trimming removed 4 bases from V and 4 bases from J; junction bases left unmatched: 7. CDR3 size: 16 residues. The CDR3 spells CASSPRTSGDYNEQFF. CDR3 nucleotide sequence: TGCGCCAGCAGCCCGAGGACTAGCGGAGATTACAATGAGCAGTTCTTC.

The rearrangement links TRBV6-2 or TRBV6-3 to TRBJ1-1, with D tentatively TRBD1 (5 bases). Germline CDR1 and CDR2: MNHEY and SVGEGT. V was clipped by 0 bases and J by 6 bases, with 14 bases between them. This CDR3 is 15 amino acids long. This CDR3 reads CASSYSNVRGPEAFF. CDR3 bases: TGTGCCAGCAGTTACTCGAACGTCCGGGGCCCTGAAGCTTTCTTT.

This chain uses TRBV7-3 with TRBJ2-3; 8 bases map to TRBD2. The CDR3 runs 16 residues. V gave up 4 bases and J gave up 1 base; unmatched junction bases: 7. Germline V gene sequence: CDR1 SGHTA, CDR2 FQGTGA. CDR3 sequence reads: CASSSHLAGGTDTQYF. The CDR3 coding sequence is TGTGCCAGCAGCTCGCATCTAGCGGGTGGCACAGATACGCAGTATTTT.

The V and J genes are TRBV7-9 and TRBJ1-1; no definite D call. The CDR3 has 14 amino acids. Germline CDR1 is SEHNR and CDR2 is FQNEAQ (reference sequence). Between the trimmed V and J ends, which lost 5 bases and 1 base, there was a span of 11 bases. The CDR3 reads CASSPLTANTEAFF. CDR3 in DNA: TGTGCCAGCAGCCCCCTTACAGCGAACACTGAAGCTTTCTTT.

This clone was picked up one time. The chain combines TRBV7-2 with TRBJ2-5, with 7 bases fitting TRBD1. The V gene's germline CDR1 is SGHTA and CDR2 FQGNSA. V was clipped by 1 base and J by 7 bases; unmatched bases: 9. The CDR3 extends over 15 amino acids. The CDR3 sequence: CASSLDRGRGGTQYF. The CDR3 bases are TGTGCCAGCAGCTTAGACAGGGGTCGAGGCGGGACCCAGTACTTC.

This chain joins TRBV7-9 and TRBJ2-2; D remains unclear. Germline V lookup: CDR1 SEHNR, CDR2 FQNEAQ (reference sequence). The CDR3 has 13 amino acids. V dropped 2 bases and J dropped 8 bases, with 9 bases sitting between them. In DNA form, the CDR3 reads TGTGCCAGCAGCTTATACCAGGCTGGGGAGCTGTTTTTT. Its translation: CASSLYQAGELFF.

This clone was detected only once. The chain links TRBV27 to TRBJ1-4; D might be TRBD1 (5 bases). Germline V gene lookup returns CDR1 MNHEY and CDR2 SMNVEV (reference sequence). V was clipped by 8 bases and J by 3 bases, with 13 bases between them. This CDR3 is built from 14 residues. The CDR3 bases are TGTGCCAGCGGAGCAGGGTCCCCTAATGAAAAACTGTTTTTT. Translated: CASGAGSPNEKLFF.